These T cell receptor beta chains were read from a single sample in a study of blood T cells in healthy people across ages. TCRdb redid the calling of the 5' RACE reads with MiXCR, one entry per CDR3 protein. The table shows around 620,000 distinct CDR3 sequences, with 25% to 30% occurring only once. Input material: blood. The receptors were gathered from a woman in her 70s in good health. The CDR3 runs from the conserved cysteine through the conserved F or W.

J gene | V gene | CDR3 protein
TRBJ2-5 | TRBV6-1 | CASVKAGAGETQYF
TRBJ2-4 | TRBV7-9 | CASSLEGLPGNIQYF
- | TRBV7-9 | CASSLRDLEQYF
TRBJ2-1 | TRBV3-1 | CASSQELADNEQFF
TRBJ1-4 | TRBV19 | CASRGSAEKLFF
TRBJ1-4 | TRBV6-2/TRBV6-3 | CASTPWAGQGEKLFF
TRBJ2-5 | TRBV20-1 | CSARDPSTETQYF
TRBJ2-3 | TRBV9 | CASSHPGGQGNTDTQYF
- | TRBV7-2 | CASSFAGAKETQYF
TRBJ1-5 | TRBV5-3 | CARSLQGPNGNQPQHF
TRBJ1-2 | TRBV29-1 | CSVRRDGASNYGYTF
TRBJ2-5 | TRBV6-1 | CASSVTSEETQYF
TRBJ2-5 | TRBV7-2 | CASTETGQGVRETQYF
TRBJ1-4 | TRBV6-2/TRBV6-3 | CASNTPEQGVSSDWDNEKLFF
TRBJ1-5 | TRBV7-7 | CASSLGRSNQPQHF
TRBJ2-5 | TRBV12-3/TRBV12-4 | CASASRDPAGGRETQYF
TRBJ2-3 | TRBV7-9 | CASSRSRGPPTDTQYF
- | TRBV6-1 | CASSEALWGSEQYF
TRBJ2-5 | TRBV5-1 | CASSLEGLVMGTQYF
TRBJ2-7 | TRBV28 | CASSLRWGEQYF
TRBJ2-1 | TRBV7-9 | CASSLDGSRFF
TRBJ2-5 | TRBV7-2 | CASSLYVRQVQETQYF
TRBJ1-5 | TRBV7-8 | CASSLEGISNQPQHF
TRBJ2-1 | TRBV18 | CASSPPAASGGGEQFF
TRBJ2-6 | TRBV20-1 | CSAQAGANVLTF
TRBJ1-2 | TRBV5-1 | CASSSGRGRYGDYTF
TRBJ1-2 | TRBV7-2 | CASSPIQGGSGYTF
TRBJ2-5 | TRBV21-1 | CASSKRTEEETQYF
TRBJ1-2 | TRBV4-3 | CASSQGVGSYTF
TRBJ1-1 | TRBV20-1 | CSARVRTEAFF
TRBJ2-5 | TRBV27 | CASTVGIKETQYF
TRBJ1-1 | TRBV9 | CASSVGRTGTEAFF
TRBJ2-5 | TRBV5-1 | CASSLSAERGAGTQYF
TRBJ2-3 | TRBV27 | CASSLDLDTDTQYF
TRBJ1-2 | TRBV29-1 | CSVAGQGTGGYTF
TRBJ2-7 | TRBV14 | CASSLTGVGNYEQYF
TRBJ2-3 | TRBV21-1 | CASSRLTGADTQYF
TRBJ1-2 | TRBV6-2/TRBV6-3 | CASGRGISRGSGYTF
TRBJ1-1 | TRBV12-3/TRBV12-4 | CASRWTATGNTEAFF
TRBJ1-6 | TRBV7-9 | CASSFGQGSSPLHF
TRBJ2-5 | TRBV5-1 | CASSLDGGNQETQYF
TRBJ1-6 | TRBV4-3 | CASSQLGRQGTSPLHF